A single sample gave rise to the 30 T cell receptor beta chains below, sequenced in a study of beta chain features in type 1 diabetes. TCRB transcripts that were expressed got sequenced, as all of the isolated RNA had been reverse transcribed. Data came from immunoSEQ multiplex PCR; TCRdb stores just in-frame clones and leaves some out. The repertoire holds 350,000 or so clones, with about 20% as singletons. The specimen sequenced was naive CD4+ T cells from blood. These receptors came from a young woman in good health.

As DNA, the CDR3 is TGCGCCAGCAGCCAAGGTGCGAGGGAGCTGTTTTTT. It encodes CASSQGARELFF. This chain joins TRBV4-3 and TRBJ2-2; D call uncertain. V was shortened by 1 base and J by 9 bases, with 6 bases between the two germline ends. The CDR3 runs to 12 residues. Germline V CDR1 and CDR2: LGHNA, YSLEER.

This chain links TRBV11-1 with TRBJ1-6, with D tentatively TRBD1 (5 bases). Trimming took off 2 bases at V and 7 bases at J, with 6 bases between the two ends. Germline CDR1 is SGHAT and CDR2 is FQDESV (reference sequence). The CDR3 is 13 amino acids. The CDR3 reads CASSLTGNSPLHF. DNA of the CDR3: TGTGCCAGCAGCTTAACAGGAAATTCACCCCTCCACTTT.

Concerning this clone itself: This same CDR3 is encoded by further DNA sequences in the sample. The gene calls are TRBV30 and TRBJ1-1, with TRBD1 matching 7 bases. Germline V gene sequence: CDR1 GTSNPN, CDR2 SVGIG (reference sequence). CDR3 length equals 12 residues. The V and J ends lost 2 bases and 6 bases, in that order; junction bases with no gene match: 3. The CDR3 loop is CAWSRQGAEAFF. The DNA for the CDR3 is TGTGCCTGGAGTCGTCAGGGGGCTGAAGCTTTCTTT. Full variable domain (rest looked up from reference TRBV30 and TRBJ1-1): SQTIHQWPATLVQPVGSPLSLECTVEGTSNPNLYWYRQAAGRGLQLLFYSVGIGQISSEVPQNLSASRPQDRQFILSSKKLLLSDSGFYLCAWSRQGAEAFFGQGTRLTVV.

V usage is TRBV27 and J usage is TRBJ1-1; a weak D match, TRBD1 (5 bases). V dropped 3 bases and J dropped 0 bases, with 8 bases sitting between them. The CDR3 is 14 amino acids. Germline loops: CDR1 MNHEY, CDR2 SMNVEV (reference sequence). The DNA of the CDR3 is TGTGCCAGCAGTTTCCAGGGAATGAACACTGAAGCTTTCTTT. Its translation: CASSFQGMNTEAFF.

V and J are TRBV15 and TRBJ2-2, with 7 bases fitting TRBD2. The germline V gene encodes CDR1 LNHNV and CDR2 YYDKDF (reference sequence). The V gene end was trimmed by 1 base and the J gene end by 6 bases; junction bases not matched to a gene: 5. The CDR3 loop spans 15 amino acids. The CDR3 DNA sequence: TGTGCCACCAGCAGAGCGGGAGGTAGTGCCGGGGAGCTGTTTTTT. Translating it yields CATSRAGGSAGELFF.

This clone was observed once. The rearrangement uses TRBV5-1 and TRBJ2-7, with TRBD1 identical over 8 bases. The V and J ends lost 0 bases and 3 bases, in that order; junction bases with no gene match: 8. CDR1 is SGHRS and CDR2 is YFSETQ in the germline V gene. CDR3 length: 16 amino acids. In DNA form, the CDR3 reads TGCGCCAGCAGCTTGGGGGCAGGGGGCGCACTCTACGAGCAGTACTTC. Its protein is CASSLGAGGALYEQYF.

The chain combines TRBV5-1 with TRBJ2-1, with 11 bases that match TRBD2. The junction had 2 bases not matched to a gene; V was cut back by 0 bases and J by 6 bases. The CDR3 is 15 residues long. The germline V gene has CDR1 SGHRS and CDR2 YFSETQ. The CDR3 region is CASSLELAGVNEQFF. The CDR3 bases are TGCGCCAGCAGCTTGGAACTAGCGGGAGTCAATGAGCAGTTCTTC.

This clone was recorded a few times. The V and J genes are TRBV7-9 and TRBJ1-5; possible D gene TRBD1, 5 bases. Germline CDR1 reads SEHNR; CDR2 reads FQNEAQ (reference sequence). Trimming pared 1 base from V and 5 bases from J, leaving 18 bases between. The CDR3 runs 17 residues. The CDR3 region is CASSLGQGSFIDQPQHF. CDR3 DNA sequence: TGTGCCAGCAGCTTAGGGCAGGGTTCCTTCATCGATCAGCCCCAGCATTTT.

There are a few counts of this clone. The chain couples TRBV30 to TRBJ2-3; D is unresolved. The CDR3 has 12 amino acids. Trimming took off 1 base at V and 4 bases at J, with 6 bases between the two ends. In germline, CDR1 is GTSNPN, CDR2 SVGIG (reference sequence). Here the CDR3 DNA reads TGTGCCTGGAGTGCGGCGGCAGATACGCAGTATTTT. Amino acids: CAWSAAADTQYF. Full variable domain (rest looked up from reference TRBV30 and TRBJ2-3): SQTIHQWPATLVQPVGSPLSLECTVEGTSNPNLYWYRQAAGRGLQLLFYSVGIGQISSEVPQNLSASRPQDRQFILSSKKLLLSDSGFYLCAWSAAADTQYFGPGTRLTVL.

The gene calls are TRBV7-2 and TRBJ2-5; 9 bases agree with TRBD1. Germline values: CDR1 SGHTA, CDR2 FQGNSA. CDR3 length: 16 residues. V shed 2 bases and J 0 bases; nucleotides not matched to a gene: 4. This CDR3 reads CASSLKQGANQETQYF. CDR3 sequence (DNA): TGTGCCAGCAGCTTAAAACAGGGGGCAAACCAAGAGACCCAGTACTTC.

The rearrangement uses TRBV6-1 and TRBJ2-3; 11 nucleotides agree with TRBD1. CDR1 is MNHNS, CDR2 SASEGT, per germline. The CDR3 runs to 15 residues. J lost 2 bases, V lost 5 bases, and 3 bases had no gene match. DNA of the CDR3: TGTGCCAGCAGTCCGGGACAGGGGGTCACAGATACGCAGTATTTT. Its protein is CASSPGQGVTDTQYF.

This clone has only a few counts. This rearrangement joins TRBV10-3 to TRBJ2-1, with D perhaps matching TRBD1 (6 bases). Germline values: CDR1 ENHRY, CDR2 SYGVKD. The CDR3 has 12 amino acids. V was shortened by 11 bases and J by 2 bases, with 10 bases between the two germline ends. CDR3 amino acids: CASRDTYNEQFF. CDR3 bases: TGTGCCTCAAGGGACACCTACAATGAGCAGTTCTTC.

V usage is TRBV4-1 and J usage is TRBJ1-5; D is unclear. Germline CDR1 is MGHRA and CDR2 is YSYEKL. V was trimmed by 1 base and J by 7 bases, leaving 11 bases between them. CDR3 size: 14 residues. The CDR3 DNA sequence: TGCGCCAGCAGCCAAGGAATTCTAGGACAGCCCCAGCATTTT. Amino acid sequence: CASSQGILGQPQHF.

This clone was detected only a few times. The chain combines TRBV5-4 with TRBJ2-3, with TRBD2 matching over 7 bases. The junction had 7 bases not matched to a gene; V was cut back by 3 bases and J by 6 bases. The length of the CDR3 is 14 residues. Per the germline V gene, CDR1 is SGHNT and CDR2 is YYREEE (reference sequence). CDR3 nucleotides: TGTGCCAGCAGCTCAATAGCGGGTGGGGATACGCAGTATTTT. Residues: CASSSIAGGDTQYF.

The genes are TRBV7-3 and TRBJ2-1, with a weak D call TRBD2 (5 bases). The V end was cut by 0 bases, the J end by 6 bases, with 15 bases between. CDR3 length: 16 amino acids. From germline, CDR1 is SGHTA and CDR2 FQGTGA. The CDR3 region has the DNA TGTGCCAGCAGCTTAACGTTTTCGCGGCTAGCCAATGAGCAGTTCTTC. It yields the protein CASSLTFSRLANEQFF.

The V and J genes are TRBV29-1 and TRBJ1-1, with D hard to call. Germline V CDR1 and CDR2: SQVTM, ANQGSEA. The CDR3 spans 14 residues. Trimming cost V 6 bases and J 5 bases, with 19 bases left between them. CDR3 nucleotide sequence: TGCAGCGTACCAAAGGTCCCCGCGGGGACTGAAGCTTTCTTT. This encodes CSVPKVPAGTEAFF.

This clone was counted between two and nine times. The rearrangement links TRBV6-1 to TRBJ2-7; D perhaps matches TRBD2 (6 bases). V was cut by 7 bases and J by 2 bases, with 15 bases left in between. Germline assignment: CDR1 MNHNS and CDR2 SASEGT. The CDR3 sequence is 14 residues long. Written as DNA, the CDR3 is TGTGCCAGCACTGGACTACTCGGAACCTACGAGCAGTACTTC. This gives the protein CASTGLLGTYEQYF.

This clone was counted only a few times. The chain combines TRBV5-1 with TRBJ1-1; the match to TRBD1 covers 7 bases. Looked up from germline, CDR1 is SGHRS and CDR2 is YFSETQ. The CDR3 sequence is 17 residues long. Trimming at V came to 4 bases and at J to 3 bases, leaving 15 bases not matched to a gene. The CDR3: CASSTTTGRMGDTEAFF. The CDR3 region has the DNA TGCGCCAGCAGCACAACGACAGGGCGCATGGGGGACACTGAAGCTTTCTTT.

This rearrangement joins TRBV18 to TRBJ1-5; D might be TRBD1 (6 bases). CDR1 and CDR2 from the germline V gene are KGHSH and LQKENI. The germline V and J ends were trimmed by 3 bases and 0 bases, with 21 bases remaining between them. The CDR3 sequence is 19 residues long. DNA for the CDR3: TGTGCCAGCTCACCCCTGCGGACGGACAGCGACTATAGCAATCAGCCCCAGCATTTT. Translating it yields CASSPLRTDSDYSNQPQHF.

The sample holds a few counts of this clone. This chain joins TRBV7-2 and TRBJ2-1; 9 nucleotides line up with TRBD1. Germline lookup yields CDR1 SGHTA and CDR2 FQGNSA. Trimming took 4 bases from V and 3 from J; bases not matched to a gene: 7. This CDR3 comprises 16 residues. CDR3 amino acids: CASSSGLTGGYNEQFF. CDR3 sequence (DNA): TGTGCCAGCAGCTCGGGGCTGACAGGGGGCTACAATGAGCAGTTCTTC.

This clone was counted only a few times. V usage is TRBV9 and J usage is TRBJ2-3; 8 nucleotides align to TRBD2. The CDR3 length is 14 residues. Germline V CDR1 and CDR2: SGDLS, YYNGEE. V lost 4 bases and J lost 1; bases outside the gene matches: 2. DNA for the CDR3: TGTGCCAGCAGCCTGCGGGGGGGCACAGATACGCAGTATTTT. Its translation is CASSLRGGTDTQYF. The complete variable domain, with remaining parts taken from reference TRBV9 and TRBJ2-3, reads DSGVTQTPKHLITATGQRVTLRCSPRSGDLSVYWYQQSLDQGLQFLIQYYNGEERAKGNILERFSAQQFPDLHSELNLSSLELGDSALYFCASSLRGGTDTQYFGPGTRLTVL.

This clone was observed a handful of times. The chain couples TRBV2 to TRBJ2-1; D gene ambiguous. Trimming cost V 4 bases and J 5 bases, with 9 bases left between them. The CDR3 is 13 residues long. Germline lookup yields CDR1 SNHLY and CDR2 FYNNEI. The CDR3 is CASSVIRNNEQFF. CDR3 DNA sequence: TGTGCCAGCAGTGTAATCAGGAACAATGAGCAGTTCTTC.

This clone was picked up a small number of times. The chain joins TRBV5-4 to TRBJ2-2; D remains ambiguous. The V end was cut by 4 bases, the J end by 2 bases, with 9 bases between. CDR1 and CDR2 (germline): SGHNT, YYREEE (reference sequence). This CDR3 region has 14 residues. The CDR3 loop reads CASSPTGNTGELFF. CDR3 coding DNA: TGTGCCAGCAGCCCAACCGGTAACACCGGGGAGCTGTTTTTT.

This clone showed up just a few times. CDR3 nucleotides: TGTGCCAGCAGCTTACCGGGAAACGGGGAGCTGTTTTTT. Protein sequence: CASSLPGNGELFF. The chain combines TRBV7-2 with TRBJ2-2, with TRBD2 as a possible D gene (5 bases). Trimming cost V 2 bases and J 7 bases, with 8 bases left between them. The germline V gene encodes CDR1 SGHTA and CDR2 FQGNSA. The CDR3 totals 13 residues.

This clone was counted a few times. V gene TRBV7-2 combines with J gene TRBJ1-2; 8 bases are a match to TRBD1. V lost 5 bases and J lost 6; bases outside the gene matches: 14. Germline V gives CDR1 SGHTA, CDR2 FQGNSA. The CDR3 has 16 residues. This CDR3 is CASSPGDRFSEDGYTF. The CDR3 region has the DNA TGTGCCAGCAGCCCTGGGGACAGGTTTTCAGAGGATGGCTACACCTTC.

The CDR3 loop is CASSLTLAGGYNEQFF. CDR3 bases: TGTGCCAGCAGCTTAACTCTAGCGGGAGGTTACAATGAGCAGTTCTTC. This sequence joins TRBV11-2 and TRBJ2-1; 11 positions match TRBD2. Trimming removed 2 bases from V and 4 bases from J; junction bases left unmatched: 4. Germline lookup yields CDR1 SGHAT and CDR2 FQNNGV. The CDR3 covers 16 residues.

The chain uses TRBV28 and TRBJ2-6, with D perhaps matching TRBD2 (5 bases). The CDR3 totals 15 residues. Germline loops: CDR1 MDHEN, CDR2 SYDVKM. V was pared by 6 bases and J by 2 bases, with 11 bases between. CDR3 region: CASSHRGTGANVLTF. CDR3 nucleotide sequence: TGTGCCAGCAGCCATCGGGGTACTGGGGCCAACGTCCTGACTTTC. Full variable domain (rest looked up from reference TRBV28 and TRBJ2-6): DVKVTQSSRYLVKRTGEKVFLECVQDMDHENMFWYRQDPGLGLRLIYFSYDVKMKEKGDIPEGYSVSREKKERFSLILESASTNQTSMYLCASSHRGTGANVLTFGAGSRLTVL.

The table lists this clone with a few counts. The chain joins TRBV29-1 to TRBJ2-3, with 7 bases lining up with TRBD1. V shed 3 bases and J 2 bases; nucleotides not matched to a gene: 2. The CDR3 length is 13 residues. Germline V gene sequence: CDR1 SQVTM, CDR2 ANQGSEA. The CDR3 reads CSVEGQITDTQYF. Written as DNA, the CDR3 is TGCAGCGTTGAGGGACAGATCACAGATACGCAGTATTTT.

This chain uses TRBV2 with TRBJ2-7, with a possible D match to TRBD2 (6 bases). CDR1 is SNHLY, CDR2 FYNNEI, per germline. The CDR3 has 13 residues. Trimming pared 6 bases from V and 2 bases from J, leaving 11 bases between. The CDR3 loop is CASSRDSAYEQYF. The CDR3 DNA is TGTGCCAGCAGCCGGGACTCAGCCTACGAGCAGTACTTC.

This clone occurred a few times. The V call is TRBV29-1, the J call TRBJ2-1, with no clear D. The CDR3 sequence is 13 residues long. Trimming took 4 bases from V and 0 from J, leaving 7 bases between them. Germline V gene lookup returns CDR1 SQVTM and CDR2 ANQGSEA. CDR3 nucleotides: TGCAGCGTTGGGCCCAGCTCCTACAATGAGCAGTTCTTC. Protein sequence: CSVGPSSYNEQFF.